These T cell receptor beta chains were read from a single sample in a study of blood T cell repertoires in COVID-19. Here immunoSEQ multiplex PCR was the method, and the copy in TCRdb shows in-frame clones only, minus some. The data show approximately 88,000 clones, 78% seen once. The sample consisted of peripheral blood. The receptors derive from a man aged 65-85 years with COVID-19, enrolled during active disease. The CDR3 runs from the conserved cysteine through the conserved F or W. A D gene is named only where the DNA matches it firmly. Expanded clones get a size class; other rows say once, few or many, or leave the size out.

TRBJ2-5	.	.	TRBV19	CASSRQAQETQYF	TGTGCCAGTAGTCGACAGGCACAAGAGACCCAGTACTTC
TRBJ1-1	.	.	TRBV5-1	CASSLVQGSTEAFF	TGCGCCAGCAGCTTGGTGCAGGGTTCGACTGAAGCTTTCTTT
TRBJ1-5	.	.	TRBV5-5	CASSLSFGGDNQPQHF	TGTGCCAGCAGCTTGTCGTTTGGGGGGGACAATCAGCCCCAGCATTTT
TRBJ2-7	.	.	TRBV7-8	CASTLDSGFTYEQYF	TGTGCCAGCACCCTAGATAGCGGATTCACCTACGAGCAGTACTTC
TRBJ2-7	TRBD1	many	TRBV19	CASSSGQGNSEQYF	TGTGCCAGTAGCTCCGGACAGGGGAATAGCGAGCAGTACTTC
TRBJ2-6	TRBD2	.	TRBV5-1	CASSLGLALTGANVLTF	TGCGCCAGCAGCTTAGGACTAGCTCTAACTGGGGCCAACGTCCTGACTTTC
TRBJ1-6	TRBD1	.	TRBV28	CASSSRTGGNSPLHF	TGTGCCAGCAGTAGTCGGACAGGCGGGAATTCACCCCTCCACTTT
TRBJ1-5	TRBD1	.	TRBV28	CASVSGQGLQPQHF	TGTGCCAGCGTTAGCGGACAGGGGCTTCAGCCCCAGCATTTT
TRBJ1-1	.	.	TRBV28	CASIKGFRGQNTEAFF	TGTGCCAGCATCAAGGGGTTCAGGGGCCAGAACACTGAAGCTTTCTTT
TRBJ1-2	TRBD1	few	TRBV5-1	CASGQGAGGYTF	TGCGCCAGCGGGCAGGGGGCAGGAGGCTACACCTTC
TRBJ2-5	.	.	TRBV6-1	CASSDLRGGKETQYF	TGTGCCAGCAGTGATCTTAGGGGGGGAAAAGAGACCCAGTACTTC
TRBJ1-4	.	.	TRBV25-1	CASSGSMRATNEKLFF	TGTGCCAGCAGTGGTTCAATGAGAGCAACTAATGAAAAACTGTTTTTT
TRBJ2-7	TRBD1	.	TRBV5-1	CASSPRDRGSGQYF	TGCGCCAGCAGCCCACGGGACAGGGGATCGGGGCAGTACTTC
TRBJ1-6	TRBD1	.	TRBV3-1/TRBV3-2	CASSQGQGGNSPLHF	TGTGCCAGCAGCCAAGGACAGGGGGGAAATTCACCCCTCCACTTT
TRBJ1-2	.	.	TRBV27	CASSSPGSYYGYTF	TGTGCCAGCAGTTCCCCGGGATCGTACTATGGCTACACCTTC
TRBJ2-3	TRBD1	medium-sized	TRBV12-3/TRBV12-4	CASSARQGATQYF	TGTGCCAGCAGTGCTCGACAGGGGGCTACGCAGTATTTT
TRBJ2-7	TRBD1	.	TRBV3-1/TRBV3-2	CASSQGTGNYEQYF	TGTGCCAGCAGCCAAGGGACAGGCAACTACGAGCAGTACTTC
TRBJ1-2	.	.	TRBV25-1	CASSGPMGPNYGYTF	TGTGCCAGCAGTGGACCGATGGGGCCTAACTATGGCTACACCTTC
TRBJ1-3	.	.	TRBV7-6	CASSFDLTGGNTIYF	TGTGCCAGCAGCTTTGACCTTACCGGGGGAAACACCATATATTTT
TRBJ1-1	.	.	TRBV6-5	CASSRPTGGNTEAFF	TGTGCCAGCAGCCGACCGACGGGAGGTAACACTGAAGCTTTCTTT
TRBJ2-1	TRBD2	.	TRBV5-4	CASSLETSRYNEQFF	TGTGCCAGCAGCTTGGAGACTAGCCGCTACAATGAGCAGTTCTTC
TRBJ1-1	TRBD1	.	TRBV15	CATSRDRGQVEAFF	TGTGCCACCAGCAGAGATCGGGGACAGGTTGAAGCTTTCTTT
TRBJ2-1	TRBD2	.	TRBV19	CASSIMGGISSYNEQFF	TGTGCCAGTAGTATAATGGGGGGGATCAGCTCCTACAATGAGCAGTTCTTC
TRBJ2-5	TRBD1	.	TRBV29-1	CSGYRGETQYF	TGCAGCGGTTACAGGGGAGAGACCCAGTACTTC
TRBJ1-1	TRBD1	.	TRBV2	CASSVSGTGGWHTEAFF	TGTGCCAGCAGTGTCTCCGGGACAGGGGGATGGCACACTGAAGCTTTCTTT
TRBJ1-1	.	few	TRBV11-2	CASSLGGSGNTEAFF	TGTGCCAGCAGCTTAGGGGGAAGCGGGAACACTGAAGCTTTCTTT
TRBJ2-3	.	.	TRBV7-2	CASSWTSTDTQYF	TGTGCCAGCAGCTGGACTAGCACAGATACGCAGTATTTT
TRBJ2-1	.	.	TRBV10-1	CASSAGSSGNNEQFF	TGCGCCAGCAGTGCCGGTTCGTCCGGGAACAATGAGCAGTTCTTC
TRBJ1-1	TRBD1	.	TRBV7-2	CASIPLRQGDNGTEAFF	TGTGCCAGCATCCCACTTCGACAGGGGGATAATGGGACTGAAGCTTTCTTT
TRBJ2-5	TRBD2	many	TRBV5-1	CASSPGRASGRPQETQYF	TGCGCCAGCAGCCCAGGTAGGGCTAGCGGGCGCCCCCAAGAGACCCAGTACTTC
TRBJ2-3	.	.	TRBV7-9	CASSLDITTDTQYF	TGTGCCAGCAGCTTGGACATAACCACAGATACGCAGTATTTT
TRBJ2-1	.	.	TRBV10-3	CAISEFLPEQFF	TGTGCCATCAGTGAATTCCTTCCCGAGCAGTTCTTC
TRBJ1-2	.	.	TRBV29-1	CSAARDTSNYGYTF	TGCAGCGCTGCCCGGGACACCTCTAACTATGGCTACACCTTC
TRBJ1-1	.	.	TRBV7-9	CASSYSRGYTEAFF	TGTGCCAGCAGCTATTCAAGGGGGTACACTGAAGCTTTCTTT
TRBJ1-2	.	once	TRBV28	CASSLSRYGYTF	TGTGCCAGCAGTTTATCCCGCTATGGCTACACCTTC
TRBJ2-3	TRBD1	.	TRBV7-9	CASSTTGGRDTQYF	TGTGCCAGCAGCACGACAGGGGGCAGAGATACGCAGTATTTT
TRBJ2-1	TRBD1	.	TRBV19	CASSLQGGNNEQFF	TGTGCCAGTAGCCTACAGGGGGGAAACAATGAGCAGTTCTTC
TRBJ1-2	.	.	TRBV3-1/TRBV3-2	CASSPTQGYYGYTF	TGTGCCAGCAGCCCAACACAGGGATACTATGGCTACACCTTC
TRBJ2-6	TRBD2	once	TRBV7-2	CASSSLAGGLGANVLTF	TGTGCCAGCAGCTCGCTAGCGGGGGGGCTGGGGGCCAACGTCCTGACTTTC
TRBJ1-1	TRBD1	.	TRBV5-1	CASSLSTGGSMPLNTEAFF	TGCGCCAGCAGCTTGTCCACAGGGGGCTCGATGCCCCTGAACACTGAAGCTTTCTTT
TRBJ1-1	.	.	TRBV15	CATSRDTRGTEAFF	TGTGCCACCAGCAGGGATACAAGAGGCACTGAAGCTTTCTTT
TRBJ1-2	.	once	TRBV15	CATSPRVGGGYTF	TGTGCCACCAGCCCCCGGGTGGGTGGTGGCTACACCTTC
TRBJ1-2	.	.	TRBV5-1	CASSLIGGYNYGYTF	TGCGCCAGCAGCTTAATAGGCGGCTATAACTATGGCTACACCTTC
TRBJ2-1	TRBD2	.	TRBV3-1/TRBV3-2	CASRVSGGHNEQFF	TGTGCCAGCAGGGTTAGCGGGGGTCACAATGAGCAGTTCTTC
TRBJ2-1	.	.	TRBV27	CASKKGVVPNEQFF	TGTGCCAGCAAAAAGGGAGTGGTCCCCAATGAGCAGTTCTTC
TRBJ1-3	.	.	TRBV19	CASSFGTLLGPSSGNTIYF	TGTGCCAGTAGTTTCGGGACTCTGCTAGGACCCAGCTCTGGAAACACCATATATTTT
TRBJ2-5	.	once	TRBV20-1	CSARLLETQYF	TGCAGTGCTAGACTGTTGGAGACCCAGTACTTC
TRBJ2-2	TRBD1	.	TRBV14	CASSQEGTGNTGELFF	TGTGCCAGCAGCCAAGAGGGGACAGGGAACACCGGGGAGCTGTTTTTT
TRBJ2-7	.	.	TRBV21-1	CASSKSGLPYEQYF	TGTGCCAGCAGCAAATCTGGGCTCCCCTACGAGCAGTACTTC
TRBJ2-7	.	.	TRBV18	CASSPLRDNYEQYF	TGTGCCAGCTCACCACTCCGGGACAACTACGAGCAGTACTTC
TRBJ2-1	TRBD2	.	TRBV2	CASSEGTSSRNEQFF	TGTGCCAGCAGTGAAGGGACTAGCAGCCGCAATGAGCAGTTCTTC
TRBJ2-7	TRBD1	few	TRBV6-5	CASSGQGDEQYF	TGTGCCAGCAGCGGACAGGGCGACGAGCAGTACTTC
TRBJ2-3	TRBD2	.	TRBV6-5	CASSYRLAGTDTQYF	TGTGCCAGCAGTTACCGACTAGCGGGGACAGATACGCAGTATTTT
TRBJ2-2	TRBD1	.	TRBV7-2	CASSLGTGGELFF	TGTGCCAGCAGCCTCGGGACAGGCGGGGAGCTGTTTTTT
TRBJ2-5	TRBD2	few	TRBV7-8	CASSLVPSGRGETQYF	TGTGCCAGCAGCTTAGTCCCTAGCGGGAGGGGAGAGACCCAGTACTTC
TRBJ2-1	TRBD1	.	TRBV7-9	CASSPRTGDRGNEQFF	TGTGCCAGCAGCCCTAGGACAGGGGATCGGGGCAATGAGCAGTTCTTC